Each of the 8 T cell receptor beta chains below was sequenced from the same sample in a study of CD8+ T cells in alopecia areata. Extracted RNA was reverse transcribed, and the resulting cDNA served as sequencing template. Measured with immunoSEQ multiplex PCR; TCRdb has only the in-frame clones, and not every one. The top ten clones hold 15% of a sample with about 76,000 clones, around 30% of them seen once. Treatment specified: oral pan-JAK inhibitor, 5-10 mg twice daily. The sequenced sample was CD8+ T cells sorted from blood, obtained at week 4, from a patient treated with tofacitinib. All receptors come from a human donor with alopecia areata.

This clone was counted a few times. The CDR3 DNA sequence: TGCAGCGTTGGCGGGACTAGCTACAATGAGCAGTTCTTC. Translation gives CSVGGTSYNEQFF. V usage is TRBV29-1 and J usage is TRBJ2-1; TRBD2 matches 8 bases. The CDR3 has 13 amino acids. After removal of 4 bases from V and 3 bases from J, the junction contained 2 bases not matched to a gene. Germline CDR1 reads SQVTM; CDR2 reads ANQGSEA.

V is TRBV11-2 and J is TRBJ2-3, with D perhaps matching TRBD1 or TRBD2 (6 bases each). This CDR3 spans 16 amino acids. Trimming stripped 5 bases from V and 6 bases from J, with 21 bases between. CDR1 is SGHAT, CDR2 FQNNGV, per germline. The CDR3 protein is CASSGSGAPTRDTQYF. For the CDR3, the DNA is TGTGCCAGCAGCGGCTCGGGGGCTCCAACAAGGGATACGCAGTATTTT.

In its sample, this clone was seen a few times. V and J are TRBV30 and TRBJ1-5, with TRBD1 identical over 7 bases. The CDR3 is made up of 14 amino acids. Germline-derived CDR1 and CDR2 are GTSNPN and SVGIG (reference sequence). Unmatched junction bases numbered 6, after V lost 0 bases and J lost 7 bases. CDR3 amino acids: CAWSVFQGEQPQHF. CDR3 bases: TGTGCCTGGAGTGTATTCCAGGGGGAGCAGCCCCAGCATTTT.

This clone was detected only a few times. The chain carries TRBV29-1 and TRBJ2-7; TRBD2 might be the D (5 bases). The CDR3 loop spans 11 amino acids. V gave up 7 bases and J gave up 2 bases, with 9 bases separating them. CDR1 SQVTM and CDR2 ANQGSEA come from the germline V gene. CDR3 in DNA: TGCAGCGGAGGGCGACCCTACGAGCAGTACTTC. Protein sequence: CSGGRPYEQYF.

The chain joins TRBV29-1 to TRBJ2-1; possibly TRBD2 for D (6 bases). The germline V and J ends were trimmed by 7 bases and 0 bases, with 16 bases remaining between them. This CDR3 is 15 amino acids long. CDR1 SQVTM and CDR2 ANQGSEA come from the germline V gene. CDR3 region: CSASPGTRSYNEQFF. In DNA form, the CDR3 reads TGCAGCGCCTCCCCCGGGACTCGCTCCTACAATGAGCAGTTCTTC.

The gene calls are TRBV29-1 and TRBJ2-7; no clear D. This CDR3 spans 12 amino acids. CDR1 is SQVTM, CDR2 ANQGSEA, per germline. With 4 bases removed from V and 4 bases from J, the gap between germline ends came to 11 bases. CDR3 amino acids: CSVAHRVYEQYF. CDR3 coding DNA: TGCAGCGTTGCCCACAGAGTTTACGAGCAGTACTTC.

This clone has a handful of counts. The genes are TRBV5-1 and TRBJ2-5; D is uncertain. This CDR3 is 12 amino acids long. CDR1 and CDR2 from the germline V gene are SGHRS and YFSETQ. V lost 6 bases, J lost 2 bases, and 8 bases lay in between. The CDR3 sequence is CASNTEQETQYF. DNA for the CDR3: TGCGCCAGCAACACAGAACAAGAGACCCAGTACTTC.

This clone has more than one count but fewer than ten. The rearrangement links TRBV28 to TRBJ2-1; 8 bases are a match to TRBD2. Germline V lookup: CDR1 MDHEN, CDR2 SYDVKM. The CDR3 consists of 15 residues. With V trimmed by 7 bases and J by 2 bases, 7 bases remained unmatched. CDR3 in amino acids: CASTAREGPYNEQFF. The CDR3 DNA follows: TGTGCCAGCACCGCCCGGGAGGGCCCCTACAATGAGCAGTTCTTC.